This is a list of T cell receptor beta chains from one sample in a study of blood T cell repertoires in COVID-19. The assay was immunoSEQ multiplex PCR, and TCRdb's table has in-frame clones only and misses some. The repertoire holds fewer than 250,000 clones, about 88% seen once, with about 1.8% in the top ten. The sequenced material came from peripheral blood. These receptors were obtained from a man in his 70s with acute or convalescent COVID-19. Both conserved end residues are part of each CDR3. The order of the fields is V gene, clone size, D gene, J gene, CDR3 protein, CDR3 DNA. A D gene is named only where the DNA matches it firmly. Rows give clone size only sometimes, using once, few, many, or a class for an expanded clone.

V gene: TRBV5-5
clone size: -
D gene: -
J gene: TRBJ1-2
CDR3 protein: CASSPTQGNYGYTF
CDR3 DNA: TGTGCCAGCAGCCCTACCCAGGGCAACTATGGCTACACCTTC

V gene: TRBV5-5
clone size: -
D gene: -
J gene: TRBJ2-1
CDR3 protein: CASSPETAYNEQFF
CDR3 DNA: TGTGCCAGCAGCCCCGAAACGGCCTACAATGAGCAGTTCTTC

V gene: TRBV15
clone size: -
D gene: -
J gene: TRBJ1-4
CDR3 protein: CATSRDVQVSEKLFF
CDR3 DNA: TGTGCCACCAGCAGAGATGTGCAAGTCAGTGAAAAACTGTTTTTT

V gene: TRBV4-2
clone size: -
D gene: -
J gene: TRBJ1-1
CDR3 protein: CASSQEGSLGESTEAFF
CDR3 DNA: TGTGCCAGCAGCCAAGAAGGCAGTTTAGGGGAAAGCACTGAAGCTTTCTTT

V gene: TRBV5-1
clone size: -
D gene: -
J gene: TRBJ2-3
CDR3 protein: CASRSSLANTDTQYF
CDR3 DNA: TGCGCCAGCAGATCCAGCCTAGCTAACACAGATACGCAGTATTTT

V gene: TRBV28
clone size: -
D gene: -
J gene: TRBJ1-5
CDR3 protein: CASNSYGNSNQPQHF
CDR3 DNA: TGTGCCAGCAACAGTTACGGAAATAGCAATCAGCCCCAGCATTTT

V gene: TRBV19
clone size: -
D gene: TRBD1
J gene: TRBJ1-1
CDR3 protein: CASSERDRYSTEAFF
CDR3 DNA: TGTGCCAGTAGTGAGAGGGACAGATATAGCACTGAAGCTTTCTTT

V gene: TRBV5-6
clone size: few
D gene: TRBD1
J gene: TRBJ2-7
CDR3 protein: CASSVGQGSYEQYF
CDR3 DNA: TGTGCCAGCAGCGTGGGACAGGGTTCCTACGAGCAGTACTTC

V gene: TRBV19
clone size: -
D gene: TRBD2
J gene: TRBJ2-4
CDR3 protein: CASSMSGERNIQYF
CDR3 DNA: TGTGCCAGTAGTATGAGCGGGGAGAGGAACATTCAGTACTTC

V gene: TRBV20-1
clone size: -
D gene: TRBD1
J gene: TRBJ1-6
CDR3 protein: CSASQGANSPLHF
CDR3 DNA: TGCAGTGCTAGTCAGGGGGCAAATTCACCCCTCCACTTT

V gene: TRBV18
clone size: -
D gene: -
J gene: TRBJ2-3
CDR3 protein: CASSPPRTLSTDTQYF
CDR3 DNA: TGTGCCAGCTCACCACCGAGGACTCTCAGCACAGATACGCAGTATTTT

V gene: TRBV5-1
clone size: -
D gene: -
J gene: TRBJ2-7
CDR3 protein: CASSPHGPGTNYEQYF
CDR3 DNA: TGCGCCAGCAGTCCTCACGGACCCGGGACAAACTACGAGCAGTACTTC

V gene: TRBV7-3
clone size: -
D gene: TRBD2
J gene: TRBJ2-1
CDR3 protein: CASSTGLAGEYEQFF
CDR3 DNA: TGTGCCAGCAGCACAGGACTAGCGGGAGAATATGAGCAGTTCTTC

V gene: TRBV5-1
clone size: -
D gene: -
J gene: TRBJ2-5
CDR3 protein: CASSLSASLETQYF
CDR3 DNA: TGCGCCAGCAGCTTGAGTGCTAGTTTGGAGACCCAGTACTTC

V gene: TRBV27
clone size: -
D gene: -
J gene: TRBJ2-7
CDR3 protein: CASSLTALYEQYF
CDR3 DNA: TGTGCCAGCAGTTTAACAGCACTCTACGAGCAGTACTTC

V gene: TRBV5-1
clone size: -
D gene: -
J gene: TRBJ1-1
CDR3 protein: CASSGRVGDTEAFF
CDR3 DNA: TGCGCCAGCAGCGGCAGGGTAGGCGACACTGAAGCTTTCTTT